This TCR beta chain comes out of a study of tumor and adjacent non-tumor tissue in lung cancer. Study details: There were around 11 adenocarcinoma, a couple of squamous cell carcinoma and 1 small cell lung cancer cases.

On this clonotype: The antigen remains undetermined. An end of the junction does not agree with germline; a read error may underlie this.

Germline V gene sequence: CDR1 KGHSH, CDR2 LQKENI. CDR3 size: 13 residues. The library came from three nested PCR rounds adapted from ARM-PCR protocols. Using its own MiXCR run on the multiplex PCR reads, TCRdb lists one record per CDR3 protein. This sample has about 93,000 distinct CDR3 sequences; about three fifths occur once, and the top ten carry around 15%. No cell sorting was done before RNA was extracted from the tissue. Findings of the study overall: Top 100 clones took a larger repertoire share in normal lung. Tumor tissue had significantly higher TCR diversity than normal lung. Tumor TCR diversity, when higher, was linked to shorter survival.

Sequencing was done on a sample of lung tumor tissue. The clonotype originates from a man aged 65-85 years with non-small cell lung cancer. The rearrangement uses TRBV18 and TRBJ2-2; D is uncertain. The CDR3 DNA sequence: TGTGCCAGCTCCCTTGGAGCCACCCGGGAGCTGTTTTTT. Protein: CASSLGATRELFF.